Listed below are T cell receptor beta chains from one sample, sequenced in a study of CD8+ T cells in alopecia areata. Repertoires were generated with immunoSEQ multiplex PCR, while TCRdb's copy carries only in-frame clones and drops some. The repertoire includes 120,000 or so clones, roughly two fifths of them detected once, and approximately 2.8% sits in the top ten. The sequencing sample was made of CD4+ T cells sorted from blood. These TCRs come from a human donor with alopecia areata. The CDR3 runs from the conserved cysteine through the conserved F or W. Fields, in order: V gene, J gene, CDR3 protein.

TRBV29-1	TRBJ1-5	CSVTLGVMNQPQHF
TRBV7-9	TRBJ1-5	CASSSGARYQPQHF
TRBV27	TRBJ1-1	CASRPGAFFPGTEAFF
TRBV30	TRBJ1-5	CAWSVAGGDQPQHF
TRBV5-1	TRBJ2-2	CASSLTGVTSGELFF
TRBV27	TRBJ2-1	CASGSWGFNEQFF
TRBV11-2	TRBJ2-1	CASTPGDEQFF
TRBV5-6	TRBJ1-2	CASSGTLYYGYTF
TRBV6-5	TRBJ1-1	CASSYGGPQEAFF
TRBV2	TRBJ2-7	CASTRDGRSYEQYF
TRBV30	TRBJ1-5	CAWRPSINQPQHF
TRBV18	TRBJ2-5	CASSRSPQETQYF
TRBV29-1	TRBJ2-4	CSARTGENIQYF
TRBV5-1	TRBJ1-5	CASSFTGLQPQHF
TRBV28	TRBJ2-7	CASSPNPPLYEQYF
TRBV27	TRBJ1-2	CASSPGQGASRYGYTF
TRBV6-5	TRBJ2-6	CASRLMGANVLTF
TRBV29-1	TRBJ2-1	CSAEGRGYYNEQFF
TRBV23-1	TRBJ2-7	CASSQSPGQARPLEQYF
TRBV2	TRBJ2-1	CASSEEGTGHNEQFF
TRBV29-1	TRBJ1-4	CSVGEWTGDEKLFF
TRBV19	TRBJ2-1	CASSQQYNEQFF
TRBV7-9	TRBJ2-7	CASSLTIYSYEQYF
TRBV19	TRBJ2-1	CASTSIRLAGGDEQFF
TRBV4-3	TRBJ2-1	CASSQEWSRGRHEQFF
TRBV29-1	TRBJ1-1	CSVATGQREAFF
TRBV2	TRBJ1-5	CASSAPGRNQPQHF
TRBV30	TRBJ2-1	CAWSPGGGRYNEQFF
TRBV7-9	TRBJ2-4	CASSTAGTGNIQYF
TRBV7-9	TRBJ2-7	CASSHTGPTYEQYF
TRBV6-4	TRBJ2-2	CASSDAVGRVFF
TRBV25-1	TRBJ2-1	CASPGQGTYNEQFF
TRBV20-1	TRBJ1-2	CSARAQGSYTF
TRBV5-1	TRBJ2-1	CASSHDREVVSYNEQFF
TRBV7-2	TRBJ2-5	CASSLGGGRGQETQYF
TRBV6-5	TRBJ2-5	CASRRSGRRETQYF
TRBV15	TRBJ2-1	CATSRDRWNEQFF
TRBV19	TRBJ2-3	CASLDRGRLDTQYF
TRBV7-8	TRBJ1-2	CASSLDRDRGRDGYTF
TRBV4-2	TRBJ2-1	CASSRPDRVGNEQFF
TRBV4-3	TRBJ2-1	CASSQDVASGGGYNEQFF
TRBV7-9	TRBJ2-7	CASSALTSGGPKSEQYF
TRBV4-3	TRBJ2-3	CASSQNLDTQYF
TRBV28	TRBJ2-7	CASTGGRLGEQYF
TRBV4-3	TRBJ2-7	CASSQALVTSGAREQYF
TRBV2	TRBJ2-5	CASSRARKTQYF
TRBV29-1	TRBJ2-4	CSVEDRGSWGF
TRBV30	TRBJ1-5	CAWRPGGHQPQHF
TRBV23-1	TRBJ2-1	CASIEAARRERYNEQFF
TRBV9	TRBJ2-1	CASSVDYGRIYNEQFF
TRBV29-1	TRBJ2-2	CSVVGAGDTGELFF
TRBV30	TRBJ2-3	CALAGTDTQYF
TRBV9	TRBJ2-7	CASSLRPTGHEQYF
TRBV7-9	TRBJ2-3	CASSFGDGERTDTQYF
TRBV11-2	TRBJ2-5	CASSLGQEETQYF
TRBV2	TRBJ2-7	CASSEAPGQEYEQYF